This T cell receptor (beta chain) was found in a study of cytomegalovirus exposure and HLA in healthy donors. The study's findings and limits: Judged likely to be a sequencing artifact was a cluster of highly shared sequence variants. Earlier analysis found most TCR beta V segments productive about 87% or about 30% of the time. Later analysis suggested links between common viral pathogens and several top significant clusters.

Remarks on this clone: Its specificity is unknown.

It was healthy bone marrow donors who served as donors. The PCR had 60 Vbeta and 13 Jbeta primers. Clones were read by immunoSEQ multiplex PCR, and TCRdb kept only the in-frame ones, dropping some. The table has some 140,000 clones, about four fifths seen once. Looked up from germline, CDR1 is SGHRS and CDR2 is YFSETQ. CDR3 length equals 14 residues. J was trimmed by 5 bases and V by 4 bases; bases with no gene match: 9. The chain joins TRBV5-1 to TRBJ2-7, with 7 bases matching TRBD2. The TCR sequence derives from a young man in good health. The sample was PBMCs. As DNA, the CDR3 is TGCGCCAGCAGCCAAGCGGGGCCCGTCCACGAGCAGTACTTC. It is translated as CASSQAGPVHEQYF. Supplemented by reference TRBV5-1 and TRBJ2-7, the full variable domain reads KAGVTQTPRYLIKTRGQQVTLSCSPISGHRSVSWYQQTPGQGLQFLFEYFSETQRNKGNFPGRFSGRQFSNSRSEMNVSTLELGDSALYLCASSQAGPVHEQYFGPGTRLTVT.